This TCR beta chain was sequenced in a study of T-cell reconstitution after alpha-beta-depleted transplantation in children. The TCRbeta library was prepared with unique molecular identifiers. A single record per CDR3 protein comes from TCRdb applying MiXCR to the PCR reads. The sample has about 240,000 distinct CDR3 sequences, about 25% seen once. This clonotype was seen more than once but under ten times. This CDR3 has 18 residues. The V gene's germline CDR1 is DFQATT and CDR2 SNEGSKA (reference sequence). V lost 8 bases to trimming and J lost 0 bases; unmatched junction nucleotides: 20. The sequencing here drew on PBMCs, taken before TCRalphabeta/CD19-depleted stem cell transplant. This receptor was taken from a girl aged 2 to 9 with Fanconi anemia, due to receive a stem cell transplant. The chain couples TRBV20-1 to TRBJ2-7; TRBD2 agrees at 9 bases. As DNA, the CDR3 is TGCAGTACCCCTATGGGACTAGCAGGGACCTACAGCTCCTACGAGCAGTACTTC. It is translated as CSTPMGLAGTYSSYEQYF.